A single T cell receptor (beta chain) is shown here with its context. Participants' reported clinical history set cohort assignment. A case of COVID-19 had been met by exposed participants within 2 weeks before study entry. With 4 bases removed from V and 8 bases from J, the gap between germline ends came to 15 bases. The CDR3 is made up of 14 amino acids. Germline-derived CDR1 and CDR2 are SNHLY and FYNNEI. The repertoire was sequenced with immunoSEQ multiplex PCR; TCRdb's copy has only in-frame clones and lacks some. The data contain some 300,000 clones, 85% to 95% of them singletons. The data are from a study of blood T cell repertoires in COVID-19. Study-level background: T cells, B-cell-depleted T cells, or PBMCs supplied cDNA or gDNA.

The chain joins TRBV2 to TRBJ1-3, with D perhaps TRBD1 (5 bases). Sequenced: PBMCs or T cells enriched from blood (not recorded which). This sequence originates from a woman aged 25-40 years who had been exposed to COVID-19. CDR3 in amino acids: CASSATAGIDTIYF. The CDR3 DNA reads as TGTGCCAGCAGTGCGACAGCCGGAATAGACACCATATATTTT.